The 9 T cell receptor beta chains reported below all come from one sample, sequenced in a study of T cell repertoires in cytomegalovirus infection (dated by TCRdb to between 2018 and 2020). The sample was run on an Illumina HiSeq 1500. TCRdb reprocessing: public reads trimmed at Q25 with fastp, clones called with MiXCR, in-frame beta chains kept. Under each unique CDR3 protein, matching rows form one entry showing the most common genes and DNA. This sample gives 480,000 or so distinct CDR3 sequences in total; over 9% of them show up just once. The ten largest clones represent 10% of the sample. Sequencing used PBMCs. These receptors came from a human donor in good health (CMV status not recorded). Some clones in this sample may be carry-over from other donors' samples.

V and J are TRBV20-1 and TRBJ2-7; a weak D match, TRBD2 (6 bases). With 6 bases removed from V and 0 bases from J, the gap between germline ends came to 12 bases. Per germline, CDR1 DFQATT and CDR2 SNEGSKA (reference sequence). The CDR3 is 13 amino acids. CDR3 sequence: CSARDLYSYEQYF. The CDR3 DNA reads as TGCAGTGCGCGGGACTTATACTCCTACGAGCAGTACTTC.

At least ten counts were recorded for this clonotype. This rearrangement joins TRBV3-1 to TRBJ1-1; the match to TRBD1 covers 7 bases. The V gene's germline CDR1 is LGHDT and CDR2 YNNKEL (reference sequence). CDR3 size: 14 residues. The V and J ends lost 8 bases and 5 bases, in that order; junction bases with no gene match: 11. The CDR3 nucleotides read TGTGCCAGCCAGGGGGGCAGGGGGAGGACTGAAGCTTTCTTT. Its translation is CASQGGRGRTEAFF.

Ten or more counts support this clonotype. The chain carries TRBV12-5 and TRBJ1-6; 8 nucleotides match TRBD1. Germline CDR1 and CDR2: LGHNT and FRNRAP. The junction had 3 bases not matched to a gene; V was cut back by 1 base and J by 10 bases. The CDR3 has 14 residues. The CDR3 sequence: CASGLGTGYSPLHF. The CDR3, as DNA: TGTGCTAGTGGTTTGGGGACAGGGTACTCACCCCTCCACTTT.

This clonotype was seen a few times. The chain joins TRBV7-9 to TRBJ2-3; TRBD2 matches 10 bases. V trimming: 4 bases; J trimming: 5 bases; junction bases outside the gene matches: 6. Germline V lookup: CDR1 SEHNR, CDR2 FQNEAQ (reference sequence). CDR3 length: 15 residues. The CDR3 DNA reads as TGTGCCAGCAGCTCGCTAGCGGGGGTAGAAGATACGCAGTATTTT. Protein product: CASSSLAGVEDTQYF.

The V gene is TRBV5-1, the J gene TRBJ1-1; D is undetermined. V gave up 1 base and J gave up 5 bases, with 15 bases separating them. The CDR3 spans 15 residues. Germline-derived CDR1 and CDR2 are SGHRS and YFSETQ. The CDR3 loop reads CASSLSGNPGTEAFF. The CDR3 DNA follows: TGCGCCAGCAGCTTGTCCGGGAACCCGGGGACTGAAGCTTTCTTT.

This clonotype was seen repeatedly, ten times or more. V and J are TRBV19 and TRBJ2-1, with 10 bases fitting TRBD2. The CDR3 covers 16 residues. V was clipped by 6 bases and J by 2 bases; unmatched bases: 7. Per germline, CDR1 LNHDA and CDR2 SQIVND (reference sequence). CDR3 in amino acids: CASRPLAGVPYNEQFF. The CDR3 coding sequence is TGTGCCAGTAGACCCCTAGCGGGAGTTCCCTACAATGAGCAGTTCTTC.

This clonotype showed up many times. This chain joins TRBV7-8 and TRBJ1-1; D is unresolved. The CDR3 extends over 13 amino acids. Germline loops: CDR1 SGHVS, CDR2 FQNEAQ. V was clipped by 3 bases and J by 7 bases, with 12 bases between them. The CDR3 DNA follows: TGTGCCAGCAGCTTGCCTGACTCAAATGAAGCTTTCTTT. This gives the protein CASSLPDSNEAFF.

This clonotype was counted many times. CDR3: CASKGPGTSYGYTF. The CDR3, as DNA: TGTGCCAGCAAGGGCCCTGGGACGAGCTATGGCTACACCTTC. The V and J genes are TRBV27 and TRBJ1-2; a weak D match, TRBD1 (5 bases). Deletions cut 7 bases from V and 4 bases from J, with 16 bases between. This CDR3 contains 14 residues. Germline CDR1 and CDR2: MNHEY and SMNVEV (reference sequence).

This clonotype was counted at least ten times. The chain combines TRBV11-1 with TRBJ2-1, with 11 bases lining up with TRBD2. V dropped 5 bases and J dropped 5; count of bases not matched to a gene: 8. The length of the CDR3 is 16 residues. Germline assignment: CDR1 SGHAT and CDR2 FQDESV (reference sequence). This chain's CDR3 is CASSPRTSGLHNEQFF. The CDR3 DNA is TGTGCCAGCAGCCCCCGGACTAGCGGGCTTCACAATGAGCAGTTCTTC.